This TCR beta chain emerged from a study of response to subunit inactivated influenza vaccine. A remark on this clonotype: Its antigen is still unknown.

TCRdb passed the RT-PCR reads through MiXCR, listing each CDR3 protein once. The sample has hundreds of thousands of distinct CDR3 sequences, around 18% seen once. Germline CDR1 is SGHVS and CDR2 is FQNEAQ. V was pared by 11 bases and J by 4 bases, with 11 bases of the junction left unmatched. The CDR3 length is 13 residues. Study observations and caveats: After each seasonal influenza vaccination, few new T cells are recruited, the authors suggested.

The source material was PBMCs from blood, sampled 4 to 6 days after vaccination. The sequence was collected from a man in his fifties or sixties who received an inactivated influenza vaccine. The chain joins TRBV7-8 to TRBJ2-7; 7 bases fit TRBD2. Here the CDR3 DNA reads TGTGCCGCCAACGTCGGGAGGACGTACGAGCAGTACTTC. This gives the protein CAANVGRTYEQYF.